The present entry profiles one T cell receptor beta chain with its context. In the original analysis: The authors estimated nucleated cell counts from reference gene primer amplification. Here immunoSEQ multiplex PCR was the method, and the copy in TCRdb shows in-frame clones only, minus some. The V and J calls and clone size come from that table; D and trimming were worked out from the DNA. The sample includes a few hundred thousand clones, nearly 90% of them seen just once. Trimming removed 1 base at V and 0 bases at J, with 5 bases between. Germline-derived CDR1 and CDR2 are LGHNA and YNFKEQ. CDR3 length: 14 residues. Clinical history as reported by participants underpinned cohort assignment. This entry comes from a study of blood T cell repertoires in COVID-19. Across the study: PBMCs, B-cell-depleted T cells, or T cells provided the cDNA or gDNA that made up the material.

This rearrangement joins TRBV4-2 to TRBJ2-3, with D uncertain. The receptor was isolated from a man aged 30 to 45 who had been exposed to COVID-19. Sequencing was carried out using PBMCs or T cells enriched from blood (not recorded which). The CDR3 protein is CASSQVLSTDTQYF. The CDR3 DNA reads TGTGCCAGCAGCCAAGTATTAAGCACAGATACGCAGTATTTT.